The rows below give T cell receptor beta chains drawn from one sample of a study of blood T cell repertoires in COVID-19. Generated by immunoSEQ multiplex PCR, the TCRdb table keeps only in-frame clones and is missing some. The top ten clones hold 8.5% to 9.5% of a sample with roughly 100,000 clones, roughly 79% of them seen once. The sample consisted of peripheral blood. Source of these receptors: a woman in her 70s with acute or convalescent COVID-19. Each CDR3 is given with its conserved first and last residue. D genes are given only for firm matches. Clone size, where shown, is once, few, many, or a class for clones that have expanded.

NA,TRBV20-1,TRBD1,TRBJ1-3,CSASLGTGRGNTIYF,TGCAGTGCTAGTCTTGGGACAGGGAGAGGGAACACCATATATTTT
NA,TRBV19,NA,TRBJ2-2,CASSIGAGRNTGELFF,TGTGCCAGTAGTATAGGCGCGGGGCGAAACACCGGGGAGCTGTTTTTT
NA,TRBV29-1,NA,TRBJ2-3,CSVSPGYTQYF,TGCAGCGTCTCCCCGGGGTATACGCAGTATTTT
NA,TRBV29-1,TRBD2,TRBJ2-1,CSVEGGAGEYNEQFF,TGCAGCGTTGAAGGTGGAGCGGGAGAGTACAATGAGCAGTTCTTC
NA,TRBV7-2,TRBD1,TRBJ2-3,CASSLDRGQDTQYF,TGTGCCAGCAGCTTAGACAGGGGGCAAGATACGCAGTATTTT
few,TRBV14,NA,TRBJ1-3,CASSQAGRNTIYF,TGTGCCAGCAGCCAAGCAGGGAGAAACACCATATATTTT
NA,TRBV2,NA,TRBJ2-5,CASSGFDSSQETQYF,TGTGCCAGCAGTGGGTTCGACAGTAGCCAAGAGACCCAGTACTTC
NA,TRBV3-1/TRBV3-2,TRBD1,TRBJ2-3,CASSLGQGGTDTQYF,TGTGCCAGCAGCCTTGGACAGGGAGGCACAGATACGCAGTATTTT
NA,TRBV7-2,NA,TRBJ2-6,CASSFPSGPSGANVLTF,TGTGCCAGCAGCTTCCCGAGCGGTCCCTCTGGGGCCAACGTCCTGACTTTC
NA,TRBV5-1,TRBD1,TRBJ2-7,CASSLTGGDPYEQYF,TGCGCCAGCAGCCTTACAGGGGGCGACCCCTACGAGCAGTACTTC
once,TRBV13,TRBD2,TRBJ2-2,CATRTRDNTGELFF,TGTGCCACCCGGACTAGGGACAACACCGGGGAGCTGTTTTTT
NA,TRBV29-1,TRBD1,TRBJ1-1,CSAYRGQYTEAFF,TGCAGCGCCTACAGGGGGCAATACACTGAAGCTTTCTTT
NA,TRBV6-5,NA,TRBJ1-1,CASSMTGHEAFF,TGTGCCAGCAGTATGACAGGACATGAAGCTTTCTTT
once,TRBV6-5,NA,TRBJ1-5,CASSSGALQPQHF,TGTGCCAGCAGTTCAGGGGCCCTTCAGCCCCAGCATTTT
NA,TRBV15,TRBD2,TRBJ2-7,CATSRELAGVHEQYF,TGTGCCACCAGCAGAGAACTAGCGGGAGTGCACGAGCAGTACTTC
NA,TRBV7-8,NA,TRBJ2-5,CASSSGTGETQYF,TGTGCCAGCAGCTCCGGGACTGGAGAGACCCAGTACTTC
NA,TRBV6-5,TRBD1,TRBJ1-2,CATDRGGGGYTF,TGTGCCACGGACAGGGGAGGGGGGGGCTACACCTTC
NA,TRBV15,NA,TRBJ1-1,CATSRAHSTNTEAFF,TGTGCCACCAGCAGAGCCCACTCAACGAACACTGAAGCTTTCTTT
NA,TRBV6-2/TRBV6-3,TRBD2,TRBJ2-3,CASSTLAGDTDTQYF,TGTGCCAGCAGCACCCTAGCGGGGGACACAGATACGCAGTATTTT
NA,TRBV27,TRBD1,TRBJ2-7,CASSPRMGQGHEQYF,TGTGCCAGCAGCCCACGGATGGGACAGGGCCACGAGCAGTACTTC
NA,TRBV9,TRBD2,TRBJ2-1,CASSAPPPRTSGRSSYNEQFF,TGTGCCAGCAGCGCCCCCCCTCCAAGGACTAGCGGGAGGAGCTCCTACAATGAGCAGTTCTTC
NA,TRBV27,NA,TRBJ1-6,CASSQRQPVAHSPLHF,TGTGCCAGCAGTCAACGACAACCAGTGGCCCATTCACCCCTCCACTTT
NA,TRBV28,NA,TRBJ1-1,CASSFWRNTEAFF,TGTGCCAGCAGTTTTTGGAGGAACACTGAAGCTTTCTTT
NA,TRBV4-1,NA,TRBJ1-2,CASSQDALDSYGYTF,TGCGCCAGCAGCCAAGATGCCCTGGACAGCTATGGCTACACCTTC
once,TRBV11-2,NA,TRBJ1-6,CASSSSSYNSPLHF,TGTGCCAGCAGCTCCAGCTCCTATAATTCACCCCTCCACTTT
NA,TRBV29-1,NA,TRBJ2-2,CSVGQENTGELFF,TGCAGCGTTGGGCAGGAGAACACCGGGGAGCTGTTTTTT
NA,TRBV7-2,NA,TRBJ1-5,CASSSTGGGVQPQHF,TGTGCCAGCAGCTCAACGGGCGGGGGCGTCCAGCCCCAGCATTTT
NA,TRBV15,NA,TRBJ1-3,CATRQGSGNTIYF,TGTGCCACCAGGCAGGGTTCTGGAAACACCATATATTTT
NA,TRBV27,TRBD1,TRBJ1-5,CASSLYPPGGSNQPQHF,TGTGCCAGCAGTTTATACCCCCCAGGGGGTAGCAATCAGCCCCAGCATTTT
NA,TRBV6-2/TRBV6-3,TRBD1,TRBJ1-5,CASSYAGTGAHQPQHF,TGTGCCAGCAGTTACGCCGGGACAGGGGCCCACCAGCCCCAGCATTTT
once,TRBV19,TRBD1,TRBJ1-1,CASAGTGVLNTEAFF,TGTGCCAGTGCAGGGACAGGGGTCCTCAACACTGAAGCTTTCTTT
NA,TRBV19,NA,TRBJ1-4,CASSEEVNEKLFF,TGTGCCAGTAGTGAGGAGGTGAATGAAAAACTGTTTTTT
NA,TRBV7-2,NA,TRBJ1-5,CASSQSRVGNQPQHF,TGTGCCAGCAGCCAGAGCAGGGTAGGCAATCAGCCCCAGCATTTT
once,TRBV7-2,TRBD2,TRBJ2-3,CASSSQRGASTDTQYF,TGTGCCAGCAGCTCGCAGCGGGGGGCGAGCACAGATACGCAGTATTTT
NA,TRBV7-2,NA,TRBJ2-6,CASSSQSTGFGANVLTF,TGTGCCAGCAGCTCCCAGTCAACAGGGTTCGGGGCCAACGTCCTGACTTTC
NA,TRBV6-5,NA,TRBJ1-1,CASSYTGVMGTEAFF,TGTGCCAGCAGTTACACGGGGGTCATGGGCACTGAAGCTTTCTTT
NA,TRBV7-2,NA,TRBJ2-3,CASSLVAGSDTQYF,TGTGCCAGCAGCTTAGTGGCAGGGTCGGATACGCAGTATTTT
NA,TRBV2,NA,TRBJ2-2,CASRATVNTGELFF,TGTGCCAGCAGAGCAACAGTTAACACCGGGGAGCTGTTTTTT
once,TRBV28,TRBD2,TRBJ2-7,CATKREAPYEQYF,TGTGCCACCAAGCGGGAGGCTCCCTACGAGCAGTACTTC
NA,TRBV27,NA,TRBJ2-5,CASSLYPGQETQYF,TGTGCCAGCAGTTTATACCCGGGACAAGAGACCCAGTACTTC
NA,TRBV28,TRBD1,TRBJ1-5,CASSPTQGGSDVSNQPQHF,TGTGCCAGCAGTCCAACCCAGGGGGGCTCTGATGTTAGCAATCAGCCCCAGCATTTT
NA,TRBV7-9,TRBD1,TRBJ1-1,CASSPRDSREAFF,TGTGCCAGCAGCCCAAGGGACAGCCGGGAAGCTTTCTTT
NA,TRBV6-2/TRBV6-3,TRBD1,TRBJ2-1,CASSYLGTGVNEQFF,TGTGCCAGCAGTTACCTGGGGACAGGGGTCAATGAGCAGTTCTTC
NA,TRBV7-8,NA,TRBJ1-4,CASSSSGSLREKLFF,TGTGCCAGCAGCTCCTCAGGGTCTTTGAGGGAAAAACTGTTTTTT
once,TRBV11-1,TRBD1,TRBJ2-2,CASSWDRVDAGELFF,TGTGCCAGCAGCTGGGACAGGGTTGACGCCGGGGAGCTGTTTTTT
few,TRBV12-3/TRBV12-4,NA,TRBJ1-1,CASREGRNTEAFF,TGTGCCAGCCGGGAGGGGCGGAACACTGAAGCTTTCTTT
NA,TRBV28,NA,TRBJ1-6,CASRADSSYNSPLHF,TGTGCCAGCAGGGCGGACAGCTCCTATAATTCACCCCTCCACTTT
NA,TRBV6-5,TRBD2,TRBJ2-5,CASRDGGEPSETQYF,TGTGCCAGCAGAGACGGGGGGGAACCCTCGGAGACCCAGTACTTC
NA,TRBV5-6,TRBD2,TRBJ2-1,CASSSWTSRYEQFF,TGTGCCAGCAGCTCCTGGACTAGCCGATATGAGCAGTTCTTC